These T cell receptor beta chains were read from a single sample in a study of blood T cells in healthy people across ages. Using its own MiXCR run on the 5' RACE reads, TCRdb lists one record per CDR3 protein. Among about 770,000 distinct CDR3 sequences listed, around two fifths were seen once. Sequencing was done on a sample of blood. These receptors were obtained from a man aged 55 to 70 in good health. CDR3s include the opening cysteine and the closing phenylalanine or tryptophan. The D gene is left open where the match is weak. Size tells how often a clone was seen (once, few, many) or the class of an expanded clone, and some rows leave it out.

>few|TRBJ1-5|TRBV6-1|12|.
TGTGCCAGCAGTGAAAGCAATCAGCCCCAGCATTTT
CASSESNQPQHF
>.|TRBJ1-3|TRBV12-3/TRBV12-4|14|.
TGTGCCAGCAGTCCTTGGGCAGGCGGAAACACCATATATTTT
CASSPWAGGNTIYF
>few|TRBJ2-3|TRBV4-3|17|TRBD2
TGCGCCAGCAGCCAACAACTAGCGGGGAGGAGCACAGATACGCAGTATTTT
CASSQQLAGRSTDTQYF
>.|TRBJ2-4|TRBV16|14|.
TGTGCCACCAGCCCCACGAGGGGCAGGAACATTCAGTACTTC
CATSPTRGRNIQYF
>.|TRBJ2-5|TRBV20-1|15|TRBD1
TGCAGTTCTAGAGATCCCCAGGGGGCCGGAGAGACCCAGTACTTC
CSSRDPQGAGETQYF
>.|TRBJ1-1|TRBV3-1|15|.
TGTGCCAGCAGGTCCAGAGTGGCGGGTGGCACTGAAGCTTTCTTT
CASRSRVAGGTEAFF
>.|TRBJ2-7|TRBV7-9|17|TRBD1
TGTGCCAGCAGCTTAGCGAGAGGGGGGACAGGAATAGGCGAGCAGTACTTC
CASSLARGGTGIGEQYF
>few|TRBJ2-5|TRBV5-6|14|.
TGTGCCAGCAGCTTTCTTAATGAAGGGGAGACCCAGTACTTC
CASSFLNEGETQYF
>.|TRBJ2-5|TRBV15|16|TRBD1
TGTGCCACCAGCAGACATGGACAGGGTGGACAAGAGACCCAGTACTTC
CATSRHGQGGQETQYF
>.|TRBJ2-1|TRBV14|15|TRBD1
TGTGCCAGCAGCCACCAGACAGGGCGGATTAATATGCAGTTCTTC
CASSHQTGRINMQFF
>.|TRBJ2-7|TRBV4-1|13|.
TGCGCCAGCAGCCAACAGTCGGATAACGAGCAGTACTTC
CASSQQSDNEQYF
>.|TRBJ2-3|TRBV6-5|15|TRBD2
TGTGCCAGCAGCTCTAGCGGCCTTAGCACAGATACGCAGTATTTT
CASSSSGLSTDTQYF
>many|TRBJ2-3|TRBV4-3|16|.
TGCGCCAGCAGCCAAGAGTCGGGGGCCGGCACAGATACGCAGTATTTT
CASSQESGAGTDTQYF
>.|TRBJ2-2|TRBV27|16|TRBD2
TGTGCCAGCAGGCCATTCGGGGGGTTCGACACCGGGGAGCTGTTTTTT
CASRPFGGFDTGELFF
>.|TRBJ2-5|TRBV5-6|16|TRBD2
TGTGCCAGCAGCACAGCAACGACTAGCGGGGTAGAGACCCAGTACTTC
CASSTATTSGVETQYF
>once|TRBJ2-5|TRBV4-1|15|.
TGCGCCAGCAGCCGTCTATGGGTGACGCAAGAGACCCAGTACTTC
CASSRLWVTQETQYF
>.|TRBJ2-5|TRBV28|12|.
TGTGCCAGCAGTCGTTATGGGGAGACCCAGTACTTC
CASSRYGETQYF
>.|TRBJ2-4|TRBV6-1|19|TRBD2
TGTGCCAGCAGTGAAGCCCTGGGACTAGCGGGGGGGCTAGAAAACATTCAGTACTTC
CASSEALGLAGGLENIQYF
>.|TRBJ2-2|TRBV4-1|15|.
TGCGCCAGCAGCCAAGAACCGGGTCGGACCGGGGAGCTGTTTTTT
CASSQEPGRTGELFF
>few|TRBJ2-7|TRBV20-1|15|.
TGCAGTGCGGAAGCTCATGTTGGCAGCTCCTACGAGCAGTACTTC
CSAEAHVGSSYEQYF
>.|TRBJ1-4|TRBV10-3|16|.
TGTGCCATCAGTGAGTCGGACACGGAGGCTAATGAAAAACTGTTTTTT
CAISESDTEANEKLFF
>.|TRBJ2-1|TRBV15|13|.
TGTGCCGCCAGCAGCCTCACAAAGACGAGCCAGTTCTTC
CAASSLTKTSQFF
>.|TRBJ2-4|TRBV2|16|TRBD1
TGTGCCAGCAGTGAAGACAGGGGTGGGACCAAAAACATTCAGTACTTC
CASSEDRGGTKNIQYF
>.|TRBJ2-1|TRBV10-3|12|TRBD2
TGTGCCATCAGTGGGGGGGGGAATGAGCAGTTCTTC
CAISGGGNEQFF
>.|TRBJ2-1|TRBV7-2|17|.
TGTGCCAGCAGCTTAGATTTCGGGGGCGGGTCCTTCAATGAGCAGTTCTTC
CASSLDFGGGSFNEQFF
>.|TRBJ2-6|TRBV5-6|17|.
TGTGCCAGCACCTTCCTAGATGAGGCCTCTGGGGCCAACGTCCTGACTTTC
CASTFLDEASGANVLTF
>.|TRBJ1-1|TRBV7-3|15|.
TGTGCCAGCAGCTTAAATGGGGGATGGGACACTGAAGCTTTCTTT
CASSLNGGWDTEAFF
>.|TRBJ2-3|TRBV28|16|TRBD2
TGTGCCAGCAGTTTACGGGAGGCCGGGGATGCAGATACGCAGTATTTT
CASSLREAGDADTQYF
>few|TRBJ1-2|TRBV29-1|14|.
TGCAGCGTGGGGCCAGAAGGGGGTAACTATGGCTACACCTTC
CSVGPEGGNYGYTF
>few|TRBJ1-2|TRBV4-1|17|.
TGCGCCAGCAGCCAAGAGCCTGGGGGAAGGTCCAACTATGGCTACACCTTC
CASSQEPGGRSNYGYTF
>.|TRBJ2-7|TRBV7-2|16|TRBD1
TGTGCCAGCAACTTAGGGGGACAGGGGCGCGCCTACGAGCAGTACTTC
CASNLGGQGRAYEQYF
>few|TRBJ2-1|TRBV7-2|19|TRBD2
TGTGCCAGCAGCTTAGTCTGGTTAGCGGGGGGGCCGAACTACAATGAGCAGTTCTTC
CASSLVWLAGGPNYNEQFF
>.|TRBJ2-7|TRBV7-2|14|.
TGTGCCAGCAGCCACAAGGGACAAGCCTACGAGCAGTACTTC
CASSHKGQAYEQYF
>.|TRBJ2-3|TRBV12-3/TRBV12-4|15|.
TGTGCCAGCAGTTTAGCAGTGGCCAGCACAGATACGCAGTATTTT
CASSLAVASTDTQYF
>few|TRBJ2-7|TRBV5-1|13|.
TGCGCCAGCAGCTATTTACTGGTAGACGAGCAGTACTTC
CASSYLLVDEQYF
>.|TRBJ1-1|TRBV2|13|.
TGTGCCAGCAGTGAAGCGCTTCTTGGTGAAGCTTTCTTT
CASSEALLGEAFF
>.|TRBJ2-7|TRBV27|13|.
TGTGCCAGCAGTGTATTCGGGACGAGCGAGCAGTACTTC
CASSVFGTSEQYF